This T cell receptor (beta chain) was recorded in a study of vaccination and CD4 T cells after COVID-19. Stated treatment: 10-day PBMC culture with coronavirus spike peptide pools or control peptides (ViraFEST assay). Culture proceeded for around 11 days, and CD4+ T cells were then isolated by negative selection. With regard to this clonotype: Its antigen is not known.

The germline V gene has CDR1 SGHDT and CDR2 YYEEEE. The CDR3 is 14 residues long. V was trimmed by 4 bases and J by 5 bases, leaving 13 bases between them. The Oncomine TCR Beta short-read assay sequenced DNA from cultured CD4+ T cells. Via MiXCR, TCRdb re-called the PCR reads, giving one row per CDR3 protein. The sample yields some 19,000 distinct CDR3 sequences, over 45% seen once. This sequence was found in a human donor who had recovered from COVID-19. The genes are TRBV5-6 and TRBJ1-5; maybe TRBD1 (6 bases). Source material: CD4+ T cells from blood, cultured in vitro. The CDR3, as DNA: TGTGCCAGCAGCGGCAGGGGAGAGGATCAGCCCCAGCATTTT. Protein sequence: CASSGRGEDQPQHF. Complete variable domain (other parts from reference TRBV5-6 and TRBJ1-5): DAGVTQSPTHLIKTRGQQVTLRCSPKSGHDTVSWYQQALGQGPQFIFQYYEEEERQRGNFPDRFSGHQFPNYSSELNVNALLLGDSALYLCASSGRGEDQPQHFGDGTRLSIL.